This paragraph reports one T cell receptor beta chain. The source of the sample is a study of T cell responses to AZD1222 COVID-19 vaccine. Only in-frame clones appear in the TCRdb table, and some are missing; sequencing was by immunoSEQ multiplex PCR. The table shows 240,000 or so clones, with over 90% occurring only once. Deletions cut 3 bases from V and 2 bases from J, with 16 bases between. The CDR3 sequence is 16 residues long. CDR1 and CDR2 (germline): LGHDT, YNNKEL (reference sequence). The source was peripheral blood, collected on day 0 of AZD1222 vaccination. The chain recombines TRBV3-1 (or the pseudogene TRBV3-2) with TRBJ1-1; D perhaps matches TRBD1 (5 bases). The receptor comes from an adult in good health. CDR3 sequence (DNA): TGTGCCAGCAGCCAGAGACAGAATATGCCCAACACTGAAGCTTTCTTT. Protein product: CASSQRQNMPNTEAFF.